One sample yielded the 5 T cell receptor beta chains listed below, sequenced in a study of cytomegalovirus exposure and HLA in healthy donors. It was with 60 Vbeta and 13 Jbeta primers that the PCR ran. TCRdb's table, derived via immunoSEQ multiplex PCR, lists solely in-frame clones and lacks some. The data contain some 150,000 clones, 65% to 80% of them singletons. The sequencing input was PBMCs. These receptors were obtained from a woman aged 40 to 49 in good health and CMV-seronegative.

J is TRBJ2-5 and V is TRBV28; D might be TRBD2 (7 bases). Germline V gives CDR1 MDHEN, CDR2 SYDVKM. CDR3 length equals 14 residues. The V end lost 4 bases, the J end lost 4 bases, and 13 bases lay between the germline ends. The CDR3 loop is CASSSPGGGETQYF. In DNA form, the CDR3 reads TGTGCCAGCAGTTCCCCGGGGGGCGGAGAGACCCAGTACTTC. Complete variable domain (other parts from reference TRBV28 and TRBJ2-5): DVKVTQSSRYLVKRTGEKVFLECVQDMDHENMFWYRQDPGLGLRLIYFSYDVKMKEKGDIPEGYSVSREKKERFSLILESASTNQTSMYLCASSSPGGGETQYFGPGTRLLVL.

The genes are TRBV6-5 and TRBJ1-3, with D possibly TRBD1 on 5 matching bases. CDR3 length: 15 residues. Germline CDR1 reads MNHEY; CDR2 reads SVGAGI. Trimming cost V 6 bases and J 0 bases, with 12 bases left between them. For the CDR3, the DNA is TGTGCCAGCAGACTCCGGGGGGGCTCTGGAAACACCATATATTTT. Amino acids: CASRLRGGSGNTIYF.

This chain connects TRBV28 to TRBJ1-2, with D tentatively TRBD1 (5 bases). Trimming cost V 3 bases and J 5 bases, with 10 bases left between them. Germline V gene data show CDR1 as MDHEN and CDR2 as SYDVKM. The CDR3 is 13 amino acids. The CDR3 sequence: CASSLSGGYGYTF. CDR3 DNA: TGTGCCAGCAGTTTGTCCGGGGGATATGGCTACACCTTC.

The CDR3 here is CASSLKVTGGGRQETQYF. The CDR3 DNA sequence: TGTGCCAGCAGCTTAAAAGTTACTGGCGGGGGGCGCCAAGAGACCCAGTACTTC. The chain recombines TRBV7-9 with TRBJ2-5, with 8 nucleotides matching TRBD2. Germline CDR1 SEHNR, CDR2 FQNEAQ (reference sequence). Unmatched junction bases numbered 12, after V lost 2 bases and J lost 1 base. The CDR3 runs to 18 residues.

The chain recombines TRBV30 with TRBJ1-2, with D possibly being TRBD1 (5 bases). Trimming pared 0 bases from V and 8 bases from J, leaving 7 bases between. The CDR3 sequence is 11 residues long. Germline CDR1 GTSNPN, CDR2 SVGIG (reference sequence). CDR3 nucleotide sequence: TGTGCCTGGAGTGTAGGACACGGCTACACCTTC. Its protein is CAWSVGHGYTF.